This TCR beta chain stems from a study of technical replicates of blood from several donors. The method was immunoSEQ multiplex PCR; TCRdb's version includes in-frame clones alone and lacks a portion of them. The table shows about 80,000 clones, with roughly 94% occurring only once. Unmatched junction bases numbered 5, after V lost 2 bases and J lost 6 bases. CDR1 is LNHDA and CDR2 is SQIVND in the germline V gene (reference sequence). CDR3 length: 16 residues. This TCR came from a human donor in good health. The sequencing input was T cells isolated from PBMCs. The chain links TRBV19 to TRBJ1-5; 12 positions match TRBD1. CDR3 region: CASSIPGQGAIQPQHF. The CDR3, as DNA: TGTGCCAGTAGTATACCGGGACAGGGGGCTATTCAGCCCCAGCATTTT.